The clone carrying this TCR beta chain was seen only a few times. Germline V lookup: CDR1 MNHEY, CDR2 SVGEGT. This CDR3 has 17 amino acids. The ends lost 2 bases at V and 3 bases at J; junction bases unmatched: 9. TCRdb called the RT-PCR reads again in MiXCR, with one record for every CDR3 protein. The data show almost 700,000 distinct CDR3 sequences, more than 13% seen once. The origin of this receptor is a female donor in good health, serving as a healthy control. The sample taken for sequencing was memory CD4+ T cells from blood. V is TRBV6-2 or TRBV6-3 and J is TRBJ1-5, with TRBD1 matching over 8 bases. The CDR3 sequence is CASSYHSRGRNNQPQHF. CDR3 DNA: TGTGCCAGCAGTTACCATAGCAGGGGGCGAAACAATCAGCCCCAGCATTTT.